The 5 T cell receptor beta chains below come from one sample, sequenced in a study of Tregs in tolerant kidney transplant recipients. TCRdb keeps only in-frame clones here, not all; method: immunoSEQ multiplex PCR. The table shows about 90,000 clones, with 80% to 95% occurring only once. Recipients received nonmyeloablative bone marrow transplants from related graft donors, with transient mixed chimerism. Here the sequenced sample was CD4+ T cells from blood (PBMCs), taken 12 months after the transplant. All receptors derive from a human patient who received a combined kidney and bone marrow transplant. The T cells may partly be graft donor cells.

The rearrangement uses TRBV7-2 and TRBJ2-3, with D possibly TRBD1 on 6 matching bases. Germline loops: CDR1 SGHTA, CDR2 FQGNSA. CDR3 length equals 14 residues. The V gene lost 5 bases and the J gene lost 0 bases, with 9 bases spanning the gap. CDR3 DNA: TGTGCCAGCAGCCCACAGGGTAGCACAGATACGCAGTATTTT. Encoded protein: CASSPQGSTDTQYF.

V and J are TRBV7-3 and TRBJ2-2; 9 bases map to TRBD2. Germline-derived CDR1 and CDR2 are SGHTA and FQGTGA. This CDR3 is 17 amino acids long. V shed 2 bases and J 3 bases; nucleotides not matched to a gene: 7. The CDR3 sequence is CASSLSGLASDTGELFF. Written as DNA, the CDR3 is TGTGCCAGCAGCTTATCAGGACTAGCGTCAGACACCGGGGAGCTGTTTTTT.

The genes are TRBV7-3 and TRBJ2-3; the D is unclear. The CDR3 runs 15 residues. V lost 3 bases, J lost 0 bases, and 10 bases lay in between. CDR1 is SGHTA and CDR2 is FQGTGA in the germline V gene. CDR3 sequence: CASSFFGTSTDTQYF. The CDR3 DNA follows: TGTGCCAGCAGCTTTTTTGGTACTAGCACAGATACGCAGTATTTT.

Worth noting for this clone: One junction end does not reproduce the germline sequence, and a read error may be involved. Other DNA sequences of this sample code for an identical CDR3. The rearrangement links TRBV30 to TRBJ1-6, with TRBD1 matching over 7 bases. Germline values: CDR1 GTSNPN, CDR2 SVGIG (reference sequence). This CDR3 region has 18 residues. The CDR3 coding sequence is TGTGCCTCCACGAGGGGGCCGGTTGCCAGACTATCTAATTCCCCCCTCCACTTT. As protein: CASTRGPVARLSNSPLHF.

CDR3 coding DNA: TGTGCCAGCAGCTCCCTGACTAGCGGGGGGGCCCATGAGCAGTTCTTC. This sequence encodes CASSSLTSGGAHEQFF. This rearrangement joins TRBV7-3 to TRBJ2-1; TRBD2 aligns across 14 bases. CDR1 SGHTA and CDR2 FQGTGA come from the germline V gene. Trimming cost V 4 bases and J 8 bases; bases outside gene matches: 7. CDR3 length: 16 amino acids.